This TCR beta chain was retrieved from a study of PD-1 blockade in classical Hodgkin lymphoma. Sequenced by immunoSEQ multiplex PCR; TCRdb stores in-frame clones only, minus some. The sample includes tens of thousands of clones, over 75% seen only once; the top ten take roughly 3%. The germline gives CDR1 PRHDT, CDR2 FYEKMQ (reference sequence). After removal of 5 bases from V and 1 base from J, the junction contained 5 bases not matched to a gene. The CDR3 runs to 15 residues. As to time point: cycle 4 day 1 (C4D1), after around six weeks of nivolumab. Every one of the patients relapsed after autologous stem cell transplantation (brentuximab vedotin exposure was variable).

This chain joins TRBV13 and TRBJ2-7, with TRBD1 identical over 10 bases. The sequenced sample was peripheral blood mononuclear cells (PBMCs), obtained before the fourth cycle of nivolumab. This sequence was found in a human donor with classical Hodgkin lymphoma. DNA of the CDR3: TGTGCCAGCAGCCGATCGGGACAGGGGTCCTACGAGCAGTACTTC. Translating gives CASSRSGQGSYEQYF.